The T cell receptor beta chain under discussion was sequenced for a study of beta chain features in type 1 diabetes. Overall study: All samples together contributed 90 million to 110 million sorted cells for examination. Findings of the study overall: Type 1 diabetes patients had moderately but significantly shorter TCRB CDR3s in all four CD4+ subsets. Whether HLA type affects TCRB rearrangement stayed undetermined in the present work. High TCR expression in some cells could lead to their over-representation in cDNA sequencing.

Naive, central memory, regulatory and stem cell-like memory cells within the CD4+ compartment were sorted using CD45RO/CCR7/CD25/CD127/CD95/CD27. Trimming removed 7 bases from V and 2 bases from J, with 19 bases in between. The CDR3 is 15 residues long. Germline loops: CDR1 SQVTM, CDR2 ANQGSEA. Reverse transcribing all isolated RNA meant expressed TCRB transcripts were sequenced. The method was immunoSEQ multiplex PCR; TCRdb's version includes in-frame clones alone and lacks a portion of them. The table lists approximately 150,000 clones, approximately 62% of them singletons. Only a few counts were recorded for this clone. Its antigen is currently unknown.

The specimen was naive CD4+ T cells from blood. The chain uses TRBV29-1 and TRBJ2-3; D might be TRBD1 or TRBD2, each matching 5 bases. The receptor comes from a man aged 25 to 40 with type 1 diabetes. The CDR3 DNA sequence: TGCAGCGCTGCGGATGGGACCTATTCCACAGATACGCAGTATTTT. Its translation is CSAADGTYSTDTQYF.